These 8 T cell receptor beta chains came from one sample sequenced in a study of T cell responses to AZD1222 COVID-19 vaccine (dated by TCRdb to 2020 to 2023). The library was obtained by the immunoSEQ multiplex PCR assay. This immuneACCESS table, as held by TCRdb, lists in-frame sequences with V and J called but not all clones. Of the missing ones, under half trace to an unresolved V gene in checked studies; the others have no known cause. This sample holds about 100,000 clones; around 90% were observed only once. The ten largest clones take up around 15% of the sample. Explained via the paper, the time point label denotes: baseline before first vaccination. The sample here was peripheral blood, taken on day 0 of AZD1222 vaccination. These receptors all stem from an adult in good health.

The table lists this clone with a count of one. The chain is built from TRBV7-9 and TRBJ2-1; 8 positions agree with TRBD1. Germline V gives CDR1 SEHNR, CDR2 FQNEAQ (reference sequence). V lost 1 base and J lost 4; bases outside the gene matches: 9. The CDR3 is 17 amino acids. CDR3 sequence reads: CASSLVAGGPLYNEQFF. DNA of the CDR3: TGTGCCAGCAGCTTAGTGGCAGGGGGCCCGTTATACAATGAGCAGTTCTTC. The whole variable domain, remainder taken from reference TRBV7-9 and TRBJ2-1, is DTGVSQNPRHKITKRGQNVTFRCDPISEHNRLYWYRQTLGQGPEFLTYFQNEAQLEKSRLLSDRFSAERPKGSFSTLEIQRTEQGDSAMYLCASSLVAGGPLYNEQFFGPGTRLTVL.

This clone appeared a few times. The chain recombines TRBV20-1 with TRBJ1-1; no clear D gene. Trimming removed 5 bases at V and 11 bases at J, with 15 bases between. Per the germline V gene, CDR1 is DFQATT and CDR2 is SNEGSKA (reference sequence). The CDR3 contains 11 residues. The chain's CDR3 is CSAGRNKGAFF. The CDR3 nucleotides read TGCAGTGCTGGGAGAAACAAAGGGGCTTTCTTT.

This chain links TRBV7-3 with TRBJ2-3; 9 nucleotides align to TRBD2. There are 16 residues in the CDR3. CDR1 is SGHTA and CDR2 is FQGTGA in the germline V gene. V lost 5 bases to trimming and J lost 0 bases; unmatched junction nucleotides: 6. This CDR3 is CASSHSGGRSTDTQYF. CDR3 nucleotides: TGTGCCAGCAGCCATAGCGGGGGACGAAGCACAGATACGCAGTATTTT.

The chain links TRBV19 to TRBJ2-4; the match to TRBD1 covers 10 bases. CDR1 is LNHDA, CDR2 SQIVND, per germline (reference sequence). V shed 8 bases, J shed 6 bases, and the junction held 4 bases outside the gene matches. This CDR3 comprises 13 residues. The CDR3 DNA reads TGTGCCAGTGCAGGACAGGGGGTAAACATTCAGTACTTC. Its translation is CASAGQGVNIQYF. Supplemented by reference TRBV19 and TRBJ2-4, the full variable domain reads DGGITQSPKYLFRKEGQNVTLSCEQNLNHDAMYWYRQDPGQGLRLIYYSQIVNDFQKGDIAEGYSVSREKKESFPLTVTSAQKNPTAFYLCASAGQGVNIQYFGAGTRLSVL.

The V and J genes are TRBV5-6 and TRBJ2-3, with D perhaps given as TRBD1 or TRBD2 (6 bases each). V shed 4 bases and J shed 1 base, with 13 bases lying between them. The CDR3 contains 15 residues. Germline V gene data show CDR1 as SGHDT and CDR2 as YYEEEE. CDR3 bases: TGTGCCAGCAGCCTTTCTGGGGGGCGCACAGATACGCAGTATTTT. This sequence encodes CASSLSGGRTDTQYF.

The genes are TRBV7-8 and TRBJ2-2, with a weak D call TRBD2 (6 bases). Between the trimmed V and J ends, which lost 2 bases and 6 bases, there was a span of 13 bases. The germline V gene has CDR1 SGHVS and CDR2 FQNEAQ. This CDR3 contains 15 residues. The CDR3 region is CASSLWQGGSGELFF. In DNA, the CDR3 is TGTGCCAGCAGCTTATGGCAGGGAGGTTCCGGGGAGCTGTTTTTT. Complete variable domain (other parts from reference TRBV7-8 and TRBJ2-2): GAGVSQSPRYKVAKRGQDVALRCDPISGHVSLFWYQQALGQGPEFLTYFQNEAQLDKSGLPSDRFFAERPEGSVSTLKIQRTQQEDSAVYLCASSLWQGGSGELFFGEGSRLTVL.

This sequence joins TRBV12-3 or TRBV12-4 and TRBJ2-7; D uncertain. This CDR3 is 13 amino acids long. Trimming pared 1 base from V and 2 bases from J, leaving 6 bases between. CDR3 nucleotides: TGTGCCAGCAGTTTAGGGCAGACCTACGAGCAGTACTTC. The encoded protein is CASSLGQTYEQYF.

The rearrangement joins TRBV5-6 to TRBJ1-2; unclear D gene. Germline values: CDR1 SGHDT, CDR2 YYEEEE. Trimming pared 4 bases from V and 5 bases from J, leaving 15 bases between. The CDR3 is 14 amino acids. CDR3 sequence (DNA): TGTGCCAGCAGCCAACCCGACGGAGCTTATGGCTACACCTTC. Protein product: CASSQPDGAYGYTF.